This T cell receptor beta chain stems from a study of identical twins. TCRdb fed the 5' RACE reads into MiXCR, producing one record per CDR3 protein. The sample includes about 890,000 distinct CDR3 sequences, roughly an eighth of them seen just once. V shed 0 bases and J 7 bases; nucleotides not matched to a gene: 18. CDR3 length: 19 residues. Germline values: CDR1 SGHRS, CDR2 YFSETQ. Broader study findings: The models gave estimates that fell short of the out-of-frame TCR alpha sharing seen in monozygotic twins. With abundant cord blood beta clonotypes, insertions were fewer; memory repertoires showed no such pattern. Partial confounding of zero-insertion analyses by invariant MAIT and iNKT cells was possible.

Concerning this clonotype: Antigen: not known.

This sample was shared with a second study, whose subject was yellow fever vaccine responses in identical twins.

Input material: PBMCs. The V and J genes are TRBV5-1 and TRBJ2-1, with TRBD2 matching 8 bases. This clonotype was sampled from a woman aged 18-29 years in good health. The CDR3 nucleotides read TGCGCCAGCAGCTTGGGTCGCCCCGCGGGGGGCCCGCACGGGAATGAGCAGTTCTTC. Its translation: CASSLGRPAGGPHGNEQFF.